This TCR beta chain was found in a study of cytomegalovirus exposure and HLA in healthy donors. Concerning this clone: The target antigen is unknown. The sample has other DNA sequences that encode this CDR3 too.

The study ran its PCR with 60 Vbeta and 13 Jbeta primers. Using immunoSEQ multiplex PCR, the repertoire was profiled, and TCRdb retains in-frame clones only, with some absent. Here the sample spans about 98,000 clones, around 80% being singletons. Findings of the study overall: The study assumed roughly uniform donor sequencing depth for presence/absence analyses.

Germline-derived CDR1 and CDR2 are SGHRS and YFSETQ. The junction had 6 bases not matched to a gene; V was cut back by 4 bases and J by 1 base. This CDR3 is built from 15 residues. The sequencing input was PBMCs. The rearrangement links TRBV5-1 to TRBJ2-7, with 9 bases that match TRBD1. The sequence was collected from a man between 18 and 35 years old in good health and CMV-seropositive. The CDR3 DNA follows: TGCGCCAGCAGCCCCCGAGACAGGGGGTCCTACGAGCAGTACTTC. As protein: CASSPRDRGSYEQYF.